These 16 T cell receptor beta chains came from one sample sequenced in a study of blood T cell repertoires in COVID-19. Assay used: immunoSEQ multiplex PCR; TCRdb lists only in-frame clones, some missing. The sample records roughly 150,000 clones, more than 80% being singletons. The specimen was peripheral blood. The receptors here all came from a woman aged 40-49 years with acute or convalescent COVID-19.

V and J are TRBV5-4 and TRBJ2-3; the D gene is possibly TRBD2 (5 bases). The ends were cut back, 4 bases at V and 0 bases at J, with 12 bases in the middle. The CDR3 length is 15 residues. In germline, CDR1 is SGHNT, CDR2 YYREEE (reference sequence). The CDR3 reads CASSKDLYSTDTQYF. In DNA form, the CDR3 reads TGTGCCAGCAGCAAGGACTTGTATAGCACAGATACGCAGTATTTT.

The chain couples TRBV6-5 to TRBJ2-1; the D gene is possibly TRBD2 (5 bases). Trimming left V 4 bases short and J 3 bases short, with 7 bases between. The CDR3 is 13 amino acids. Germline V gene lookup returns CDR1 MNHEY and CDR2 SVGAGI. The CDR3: CASSLGLYNEQFF. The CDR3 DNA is TGTGCCAGCAGTTTAGGACTCTACAATGAGCAGTTCTTC.

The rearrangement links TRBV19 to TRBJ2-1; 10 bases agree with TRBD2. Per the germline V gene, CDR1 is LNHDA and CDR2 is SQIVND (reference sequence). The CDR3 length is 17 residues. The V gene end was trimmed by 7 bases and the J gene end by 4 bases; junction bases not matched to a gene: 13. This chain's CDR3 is CASTPVGGLARYNEQFF. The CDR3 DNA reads TGTGCCAGTACCCCAGTCGGGGGACTAGCGAGATACAATGAGCAGTTCTTC.

CDR3 residues: CASSQSYRDDYGYTF. Here the CDR3 DNA reads TGCGCCAGCAGCCAATCGTACAGAGATGATTATGGCTACACCTTC. This sequence joins TRBV4-1 and TRBJ1-2; D unclear. Germline CDR1 is MGHRA and CDR2 is YSYEKL. Between the trimmed V and J ends, which lost 2 bases and 5 bases, there was a span of 15 bases. The CDR3 has 15 amino acids.

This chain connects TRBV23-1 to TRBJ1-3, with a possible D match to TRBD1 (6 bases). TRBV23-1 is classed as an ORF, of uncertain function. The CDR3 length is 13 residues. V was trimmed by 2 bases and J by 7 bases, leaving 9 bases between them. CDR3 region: CASSQNRDNTIYF. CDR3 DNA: TGCGCCAGCAGTCAAAACAGGGACAACACCATATATTTT.

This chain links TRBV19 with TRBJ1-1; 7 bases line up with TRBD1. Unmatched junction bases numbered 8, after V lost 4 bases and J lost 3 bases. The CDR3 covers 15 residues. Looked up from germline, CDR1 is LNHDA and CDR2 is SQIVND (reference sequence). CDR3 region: CASSTTGSQYTEAFF. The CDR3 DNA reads TGTGCCAGTAGTACGACAGGGAGTCAGTACACTGAAGCTTTCTTT.

CDR3 loop: CAWKKGGTYNSPLHF. The DNA of the CDR3 is TGTGCCTGGAAGAAGGGGGGGACATATAATTCACCCCTCCACTTT. The chain couples TRBV30 to TRBJ1-6; maybe TRBD1 (6 bases). V lost 4 bases to trimming and J lost 4 bases, with 14 bases between them. Per the germline V gene, CDR1 is GTSNPN and CDR2 is SVGIG (reference sequence). The CDR3 consists of 15 residues.

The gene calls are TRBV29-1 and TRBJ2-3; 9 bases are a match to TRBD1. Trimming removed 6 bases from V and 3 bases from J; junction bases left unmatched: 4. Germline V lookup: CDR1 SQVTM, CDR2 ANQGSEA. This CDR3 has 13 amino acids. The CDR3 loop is CSVGQGLTDTQYF. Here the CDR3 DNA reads TGCAGCGTAGGACAGGGGCTAACAGATACGCAGTATTTT.

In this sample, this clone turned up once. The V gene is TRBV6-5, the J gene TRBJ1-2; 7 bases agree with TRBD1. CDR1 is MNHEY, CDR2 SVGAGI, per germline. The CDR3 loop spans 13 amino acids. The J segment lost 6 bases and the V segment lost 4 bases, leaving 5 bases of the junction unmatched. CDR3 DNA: TGTGCCAGCAGTTGGCAGGGGGTAGATGGCTACACCTTC. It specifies CASSWQGVDGYTF.

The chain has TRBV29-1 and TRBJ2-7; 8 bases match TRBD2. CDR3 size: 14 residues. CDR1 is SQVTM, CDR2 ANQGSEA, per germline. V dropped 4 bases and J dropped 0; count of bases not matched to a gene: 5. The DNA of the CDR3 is TGCAGCGTTGGGCCGGGACTAGGCTCCTACGAGCAGTACTTC. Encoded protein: CSVGPGLGSYEQYF.

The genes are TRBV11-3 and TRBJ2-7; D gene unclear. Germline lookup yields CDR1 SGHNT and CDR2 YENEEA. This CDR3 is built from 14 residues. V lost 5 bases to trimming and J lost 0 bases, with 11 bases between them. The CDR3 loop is CASSPPVSSYEQYF. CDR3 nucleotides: TGTGCCAGCAGCCCGCCGGTAAGCTCCTACGAGCAGTACTTC.

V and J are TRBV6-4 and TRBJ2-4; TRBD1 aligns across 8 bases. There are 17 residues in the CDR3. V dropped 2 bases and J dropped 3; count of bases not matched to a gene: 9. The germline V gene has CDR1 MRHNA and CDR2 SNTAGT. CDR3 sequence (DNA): TGTGCCAGCAGTGACCCCCTCAGGGGGCGTGACAAAAACATTCAGTACTTC. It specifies CASSDPLRGRDKNIQYF.

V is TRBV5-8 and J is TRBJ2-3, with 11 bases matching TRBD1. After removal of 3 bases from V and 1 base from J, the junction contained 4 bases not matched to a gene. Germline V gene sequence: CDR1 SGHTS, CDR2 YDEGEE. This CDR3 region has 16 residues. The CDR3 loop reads CASSWTGGAGTDTQYF. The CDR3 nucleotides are TGTGCCAGCAGCTGGACAGGGGGCGCCGGCACAGATACGCAGTATTTT. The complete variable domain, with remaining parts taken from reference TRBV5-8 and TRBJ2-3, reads EAGVTQSPTHLIKTRGQQATLRCSPISGHTSVYWYQQALGLGLQFLLWYDEGEERNRGNFPPRFSGRQFPNYSSELNVNALELEDSALYLCASSWTGGAGTDTQYFGPGTRLTVL.

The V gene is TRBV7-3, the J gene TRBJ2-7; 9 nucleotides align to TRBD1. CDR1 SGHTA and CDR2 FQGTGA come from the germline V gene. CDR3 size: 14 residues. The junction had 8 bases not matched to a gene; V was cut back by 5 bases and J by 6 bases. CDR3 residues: CASSQRTGVPEQYF. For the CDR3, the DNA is TGTGCCAGCAGCCAACGGACAGGGGTGCCCGAGCAGTACTTC. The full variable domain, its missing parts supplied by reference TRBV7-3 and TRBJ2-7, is GAGVSQTPSNKVTEKGKYVELRCDPISGHTALYWYRQSLGQGPEFLIYFQGTGAADDSGLPNDRFFAVRPEGSVSTLKIQRTERGDSAVYLCASSQRTGVPEQYFGPGTRLTVT.

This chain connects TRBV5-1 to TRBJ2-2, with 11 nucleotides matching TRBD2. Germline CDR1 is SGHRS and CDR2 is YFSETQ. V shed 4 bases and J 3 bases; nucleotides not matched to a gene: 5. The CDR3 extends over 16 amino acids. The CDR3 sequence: CASSILAGGDTGELFF. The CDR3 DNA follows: TGCGCCAGCAGCATCCTAGCGGGAGGCGACACCGGGGAGCTGTTTTTT.

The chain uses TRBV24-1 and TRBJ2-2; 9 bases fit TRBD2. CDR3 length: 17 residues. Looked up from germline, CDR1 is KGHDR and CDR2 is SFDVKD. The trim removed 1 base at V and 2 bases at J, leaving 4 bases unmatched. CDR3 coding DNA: TGTGCCACCAGTGATTTTGCGGGAGGGCCCAACACCGGGGAGCTGTTTTTT. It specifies CATSDFAGGPNTGELFF.